This note documents a single T cell receptor beta chain sequence. No antigen is known for it. Amplified TCR beta CDR3 regions came from RNA transcripts. TCR CDR3 regions were first amplified by RT-PCR with HTBI primers. TCRdb used MiXCR to reprocess the multiplex PCR reads, holding one entry per CDR3 protein. This table holds 480,000 or so distinct CDR3 sequences, approximately 49% found once. This record comes from a study of T cells in Graves' hyperthyroidism and ophthalmopathy. General observations from the study: Most clonotypes that expanded in the thyroid above 0.001 also showed up in blood.

The CDR3 totals 16 residues. Per germline, CDR1 SQVTM and CDR2 ANQGSEA. Trimming stripped 1 base from V and 2 bases from J, with 17 bases between. The source material was peripheral blood or thyroid tissue (not recorded which). The V gene is TRBV29-1, the J gene TRBJ2-5, with D perhaps matching TRBD1 or TRBD2 (6 bases each). This sequence was found in an adult woman with Graves' disease, either hyperthyroidism or ophthalmopathy (not recorded which). CDR3 in amino acids: CSVEVGGRGIQETQYF. CDR3 coding DNA: TGCAGCGTTGAAGTGGGGGGCAGGGGCATACAAGAGACCCAGTACTTC.